These 32 T cell receptor beta chains originate from one sample sequenced in a study of blood T cell repertoires in COVID-19. Only in-frame clones appear in the TCRdb table, and some are missing; sequencing was by immunoSEQ multiplex PCR. The sample shows tens of thousands of clones, about 91% of them seen only once. Sequences were obtained from peripheral blood. The receptors stem from a woman in her fifties or sixties with acute or convalescent COVID-19.

This chain joins TRBV15 and TRBJ2-7; TRBD2 is a possible D gene (7 bases). The CDR3 runs 16 residues. Germline-derived CDR1 and CDR2 are LNHNV and YYDKDF (reference sequence). Trimming removed 0 bases from V and 1 base from J, with 13 bases in between. The chain's CDR3 is CATSRDRGAESYEQYF. CDR3 nucleotide sequence: TGTGCCACCAGCAGAGATCGGGGGGCGGAATCCTACGAGCAGTACTTC.

This chain links TRBV19 with TRBJ2-5; TRBD2 might be the D (5 bases). The CDR3 is 14 residues long. CDR1 and CDR2 (germline): LNHDA, SQIVND (reference sequence). Between the trimmed V and J ends, which lost 5 bases and 1 base, there was a span of 11 bases. CDR3 DNA: TGTGCCAGTAGTCCCCTCGGGGTCCAAGAGACCCAGTACTTC. It specifies CASSPLGVQETQYF.

The chain couples TRBV6-5 to TRBJ1-2; D possibly corresponds to TRBD1 (5 bases). V was cut by 6 bases and J by 6 bases, with 17 bases left in between. This CDR3 is 14 amino acids long. Per germline, CDR1 MNHEY and CDR2 SVGAGI. In DNA form, the CDR3 reads TGTGCCAGCAGCCAGACCGACAGCAACGATGGCTACACCTTC. It yields the protein CASSQTDSNDGYTF.

For this clone: Other DNA sequences in this sample translate to the same CDR3. The chain uses TRBV4-3 and TRBJ2-5; D might be TRBD2 (6 bases). Germline CDR1 reads LGHNA; CDR2 reads YSLEER. V lost 4 bases, J lost 1 base, and 7 bases lay in between. The CDR3 spans 13 residues. The CDR3 is CASSPGLQETQYF. CDR3 DNA: TGCGCCAGCAGCCCGGGACTCCAAGAGACCCAGTACTTC.

The chain couples TRBV21-1 to TRBJ1-2. TRBV21-1 is termed a pseudogene. This CDR3 has 14 residues. In nucleotides, the CDR3 is TGTGCCAGCAGCAAAGCAGGAGGCTACTATGGCTACACCTTC. Protein product: CASSKAGGYYGYTF.

This rearrangement joins TRBV12-3 or TRBV12-4 to TRBJ1-2, with TRBD1 matching over 8 bases. CDR3 length: 13 residues. Germline trimming cut 7 bases from V and 6 bases from J; bases unmatched to any gene: 7. CDR3 sequence reads: CASNKQGGDGYTF. CDR3 bases: TGTGCCAGCAACAAACAGGGGGGAGATGGCTACACCTTC.

The chain joins TRBV5-8 to TRBJ2-5; 11 positions agree with TRBD2. The CDR3 is made up of 15 amino acids. Germline CDR1 SGHTS, CDR2 YDEGEE. Germline trimming cut 3 bases from V and 2 bases from J; bases unmatched to any gene: 3. The CDR3 DNA reads TGTGCCAGCAGCTCTCTAGCGGGGGGACAAGAGACCCAGTACTTC. Amino acid sequence: CASSSLAGGQETQYF. Complete variable domain (other parts from reference TRBV5-8 and TRBJ2-5): EAGVTQSPTHLIKTRGQQATLRCSPISGHTSVYWYQQALGLGLQFLLWYDEGEERNRGNFPPRFSGRQFPNYSSELNVNALELEDSALYLCASSSLAGGQETQYFGPGTRLLVL.

This clone has only a few counts. The chain has TRBV30 and TRBJ1-2, with D tentatively TRBD1 (5 bases). Germline V gives CDR1 GTSNPN, CDR2 SVGIG (reference sequence). Trimming removed 2 bases at V and 5 bases at J, with 12 bases between. The CDR3 length is 13 residues. The CDR3 DNA is TGTGCCTGGAGTCTGGGGGGACGTTATGGCTACACCTTC. Its translation: CAWSLGGRYGYTF. The entire variable domain, with the rest obtained from reference TRBV30 and TRBJ1-2, is as follows: SQTIHQWPATLVQPVGSPLSLECTVEGTSNPNLYWYRQAAGRGLQLLFYSVGIGQISSEVPQNLSASRPQDRQFILSSKKLLLSDSGFYLCAWSLGGRYGYTFGSGTRLTVV.

The chain has TRBV7-8 and TRBJ1-2; no definite D call. The CDR3 runs 13 residues. Trimming shortened V by 3 bases and J by 5 bases, and 10 bases separated the two germline ends. The germline gives CDR1 SGHVS, CDR2 FQNEAQ. CDR3: CASSFLSGYGYTF. CDR3 sequence (DNA): TGTGCCAGCAGCTTTCTCTCGGGATATGGCTACACCTTC.

The CDR3 nucleotides are TGTGCCAGAACCCTTCGTTGTGGGGGCGGATACAATGAGCAGTTCTTC. Protein sequence: CARTLRCGGGYNEQFF. J is TRBJ2-1 and V is TRBV5-3; D might be TRBD1 (6 bases). TRBV5-3 is an open reading frame, and its role is uncertain. V gave up 6 bases and J gave up 4 bases, with 20 bases separating them. The CDR3 length is 16 residues.

This chain uses TRBV5-1 with TRBJ2-2; D gene ambiguous. V was pared by 3 bases and J by 4 bases, with 10 bases between. This CDR3 contains 14 residues. Germline V gene lookup returns CDR1 SGHRS and CDR2 YFSETQ. CDR3 loop: CASSSIDLTGELFF. In nucleotides, the CDR3 is TGCGCCAGCAGCTCAATAGATCTCACCGGGGAGCTGTTTTTT.

The chain joins TRBV5-4 to TRBJ2-1, with 8 bases matching TRBD2. The trim removed 0 bases at V and 5 bases at J, leaving 4 bases unmatched. Germline V CDR1 and CDR2: SGHNT, YYREEE (reference sequence). The CDR3 sequence is 15 residues long. CDR3 in DNA: TGTGCCAGCAGCTTGGCCCCGGGACTAGACAATGAGCAGTTCTTC. As protein: CASSLAPGLDNEQFF.

This chain connects TRBV9 to TRBJ2-2; possible D gene TRBD1, 6 bases. V lost 5 bases to trimming and J lost 5 bases, with 13 bases between them. CDR3 length: 14 residues. Germline assignment: CDR1 SGDLS and CDR2 YYNGEE. The CDR3 here is CASRKPGETGELFF. The DNA for the CDR3 is TGTGCCAGCAGAAAACCAGGGGAAACCGGGGAGCTGTTTTTT.

The V gene is TRBV21-1, the J gene TRBJ2-6; the table's D call, TRBD2, has no DNA check behind it. TRBV21-1 is a documented pseudogene. The CDR3 totals 17 residues. In DNA, the CDR3 is TGTGCCAGCAGCAAAGAGATTATGAGGGCCGGGGCCAACGTCCTGACTTTC. Encoded protein: CASSKEIMRAGANVLTF.

The chain employs TRBV6-2 or TRBV6-3 and TRBJ2-5; 7 nucleotides agree with TRBD2. This CDR3 region has 14 residues. V was pared by 6 bases and J by 5 bases, with 9 bases of the junction left unmatched. Per the germline V gene, CDR1 is MNHEY and CDR2 is SVGEGT. CDR3 nucleotide sequence: TGTGCCAGCAGCGTAGTGGGGACTAAGGAGACCCAGTACTTC. It encodes CASSVVGTKETQYF.

The rearrangement joins TRBV5-1 to TRBJ1-1, with a possible D match to TRBD1 (5 bases). Germline CDR1 SGHRS, CDR2 YFSETQ. The CDR3 loop spans 14 amino acids. Trimming left V 4 bases short and J 3 bases short, with 13 bases between. CDR3 in amino acids: CASSQLTDYTEAFF. The CDR3 nucleotides are TGCGCCAGCAGCCAACTGACAGATTACACTGAAGCTTTCTTT.

The sample holds one count of this clone. The rearrangement uses TRBV6-5 and TRBJ1-6; tentative D call: TRBD1 (6 bases). Deletions cut 6 bases from V and 9 bases from J, with 15 bases between. Germline V gives CDR1 MNHEY, CDR2 SVGAGI. CDR3 length: 14 amino acids. CDR3: CASRKGESASPLHF. CDR3 DNA: TGTGCCAGCAGGAAGGGGGAATCTGCTTCACCCCTCCACTTT.

The chain has TRBV9 and TRBJ2-1; D is perhaps TRBD1 (5 bases). Germline lookup yields CDR1 SGDLS and CDR2 YYNGEE. The CDR3 has 13 residues. V was cut by 2 bases and J by 3 bases, with 6 bases left in between. The CDR3 loop is CASSVQGYNEQFF. In DNA form, the CDR3 reads TGTGCCAGCAGCGTTCAGGGCTACAATGAGCAGTTCTTC.

The V call is TRBV6-5, the J call TRBJ1-1; 7 bases align to TRBD1. V lost 9 bases, J lost 0 bases, and 7 bases stayed unmatched. The CDR3 is 14 residues long. Germline assignment: CDR1 MNHEY and CDR2 SVGAGI. The CDR3 DNA is TGTGCCAGTACGACAGGGAGGATGAACACTGAAGCTTTCTTT. It translates to CASTTGRMNTEAFF.

The genes are TRBV12-3 or TRBV12-4 and TRBJ1-2; D gene unclear. V dropped 8 bases and J dropped 8 bases, with 18 bases sitting between them. This CDR3 has 13 residues. CDR3 nucleotide sequence: TGTGCCAGCTACCGGGCCCCTCAGCGGGGCTACACCTTC. It yields the protein CASYRAPQRGYTF.

The chain is built from TRBV10-3 and TRBJ1-2; the D gene is possibly TRBD1 (5 bases). V lost 5 bases, J lost 0 bases, and 10 bases lay in between. Germline V gene lookup returns CDR1 ENHRY and CDR2 SYGVKD. The CDR3 is 14 amino acids. The CDR3 nucleotides read TGTGCCATCAGTCAGGCAGGGTCTAACTATGGCTACACCTTC. This translates into CAISQAGSNYGYTF.

This chain links TRBV3-1 (or the pseudogene TRBV3-2) with TRBJ2-5, with 12 bases lining up with TRBD2. J gave up 5 bases and V 4 bases, and 8 bases lay outside the gene matches. Germline V gives CDR1 LGHDT, CDR2 YNNKEL (reference sequence). This CDR3 spans 16 amino acids. CDR3 sequence reads: CASSPPSGRARETQYF. CDR3 in DNA: TGTGCCAGCAGCCCCCCTAGCGGGAGGGCCCGGGAGACCCAGTACTTC.

A single count supports this clone. The chain uses TRBV2 and TRBJ1-6, with 8 bases identical to TRBD1. This CDR3 has 14 residues. Germline V gene data show CDR1 as SNHLY and CDR2 as FYNNEI. The V segment lost 4 bases and the J segment 12 bases; nucleotides outside the gene matches: 8. CDR3 nucleotide sequence: TGTGCCAGCAGTGGGGACAGGATACTGCTACCCCTCCACTTT. Encoded protein: CASSGDRILLPLHF.

This sequence joins TRBV24-1 and TRBJ2-2; D not resolved. From germline, CDR1 is KGHDR and CDR2 SFDVKD. V was clipped by 1 base and J by 5 bases, with 13 bases between them. This CDR3 has 16 amino acids. The CDR3 sequence: CATSDLVKRGTGELFF. The CDR3 DNA is TGTGCCACCAGTGATTTAGTTAAGAGAGGAACCGGGGAGCTGTTTTTT.

The rearrangement uses TRBV28 and TRBJ1-4, with TRBD1 identical over 8 bases. Germline CDR1 MDHEN, CDR2 SYDVKM. Trimming took 1 base from V and 8 from J; bases not matched to a gene: 6. The CDR3 sequence is 15 residues long. The CDR3 DNA reads TGTGCCAGCAGTTTATCGGGCAGGGGGCCCGAAAAACTGTTTTTT. This sequence encodes CASSLSGRGPEKLFF.

The chain uses TRBV30 and TRBJ1-6; 10 bases line up with TRBD1. Germline CDR1 and CDR2: GTSNPN and SVGIG (reference sequence). The CDR3 extends over 15 amino acids. J lost 7 bases, V lost 2 bases, and 5 bases had no gene match. The CDR3 DNA reads as TGTGCCTGGAGTATTCCGGACAGGGGGAATTCACCCCTCCACTTT. Translated: CAWSIPDRGNSPLHF. Full variable domain (outside the CDR3, taken from reference TRBV30 and TRBJ1-6): SQTIHQWPATLVQPVGSPLSLECTVEGTSNPNLYWYRQAAGRGLQLLFYSVGIGQISSEVPQNLSASRPQDRQFILSSKKLLLSDSGFYLCAWSIPDRGNSPLHFGNGTRLTVT.

This chain joins TRBV7-9 and TRBJ1-5; the match to TRBD1 covers 8 bases. Germline CDR1 and CDR2: SEHNR and FQNEAQ (reference sequence). CDR3 length: 15 amino acids. V lost 1 base and J lost 4; bases outside the gene matches: 3. CDR3 sequence (DNA): TGTGCCAGCAGCTTAGGTACAGGGGGAAATCAGCCCCAGCATTTT. It encodes CASSLGTGGNQPQHF.

V gene TRBV18 combines with J gene TRBJ2-7; D is perhaps TRBD1 (6 bases). Germline CDR1 KGHSH, CDR2 LQKENI. The CDR3 has 14 amino acids. The V gene lost 2 bases and the J gene lost 6 bases, with 14 bases spanning the gap. CDR3 in amino acids: CASSPTEQGSEQYF. In DNA, the CDR3 is TGTGCCAGCTCACCAACCGAACAGGGATCCGAGCAGTACTTC.

The gene calls are TRBV2 and TRBJ1-3, with D perhaps matching TRBD1 (5 bases). The CDR3 loop spans 14 amino acids. Germline V gives CDR1 SNHLY, CDR2 FYNNEI. Trimming removed 5 bases at V and 4 bases at J, with 12 bases between. This CDR3 reads CASSRQGTGNTIYF. The CDR3, as DNA: TGTGCCAGCAGTCGGCAGGGAACGGGAAACACCATATATTTT.

The chain carries TRBV6-6 and TRBJ2-5, with D perhaps matching TRBD2 (5 bases). The germline gives CDR1 MNHNY, CDR2 SVGAGI (reference sequence). V shed 5 bases and J shed 4 bases, with 11 bases lying between them. CDR3 size: 13 residues. For the CDR3, the DNA is TGTGCCAGCAGTCACGCTAGCTCAGAGACCCAGTACTTC. Encoded protein: CASSHASSETQYF.

Points on this clone: Other DNA sequences within the sample encode an identical CDR3. The chain is built from TRBV28 and TRBJ1-2; D is undetermined. Looked up from germline, CDR1 is MDHEN and CDR2 is SYDVKM. The CDR3 spans 15 residues. The germline V and J ends were trimmed by 3 bases and 3 bases, with 14 bases remaining between them. The CDR3 here is CASSFGTGRDYGYTF. The CDR3 nucleotides are TGTGCCAGCAGTTTCGGTACGGGGAGAGACTATGGCTACACCTTC.

V gene TRBV29-1 combines with J gene TRBJ2-3, with TRBD2 identical over 7 bases. Germline assignment: CDR1 SQVTM and CDR2 ANQGSEA. Trimming at V came to 8 bases and at J to 9 bases, leaving 14 bases not matched to a gene. The CDR3 is made up of 13 amino acids. DNA of the CDR3: TGCAGCCTCCAATCGCGCGGGGGTTCGACGCAGTATTTT. Its translation is CSLQSRGGSTQYF.